These 23 T cell receptor beta chains originate from one sample sequenced in a study of graft-versus-host responses after intestinal transplantation (dated by TCRdb to the early 2020s). Dithiothreitol, EDTA incubations and collagenase D digestion were used to isolate intraepithelial and lamina propria lymphocytes from graft specimens. The library came from the immunoSEQ multiplex PCR assay. TCRdb retrieved this table from immuneACCESS and kept in-frame rearrangements only. Not all clones are present; in checked studies, unresolved V genes account for under half, and no reason is known for the remainder. A total of roughly 11,000 clones appear in this sample, 60% to 75% of them only once. Jointly, the top ten make up approximately 4.5% of the sample. The sample here was ileum tissue, taken 142 days after intestinal transplantation. All receptors derive from a human patient who received an intestinal transplant, so some T cells may come from the graft donor.

V is TRBV10-3 and J is TRBJ1-1; no reliable D call. V was pared by 0 bases and J by 10 bases, with 12 bases between. Germline-derived CDR1 and CDR2 are ENHRY and SYGVKD. The CDR3 covers 13 residues. The CDR3 DNA sequence: TGTGCCATCAGTGAGTCCCCAGGTGTGAGAGCTTTCTTT. Its protein is CAISESPGVRAFF.

The chain combines TRBV11-3 with TRBJ1-1, with D possibly matching TRBD1 (5 bases). V lost 1 base and J 2 bases, leaving 5 bases between the germline ends. The CDR3 is 13 residues long. Per the germline V gene, CDR1 is SGHNT and CDR2 is YENEEA. Here the CDR3 DNA reads TGTGCCAGCAGCTTAGGGACAAACACTGAAGCTTTCTTT. Protein sequence: CASSLGTNTEAFF. Supplemented by reference TRBV11-3 and TRBJ1-1, the full variable domain reads EAGVVQSPRYKIIEKKQPVAFWCNPISGHNTLYWYLQNLGQGPELLIRYENEEAVDDSQLPKDRFSAERLKGVDSTLKIQPAELGDSAVYLCASSLGTNTEAFFGQGTRLTVV.

This chain uses TRBV7-9 with TRBJ1-4; possibly TRBD1 for D (5 bases). CDR3 length equals 14 residues. V lost 3 bases and J 7 bases, leaving 12 bases between the germline ends. The germline V gene encodes CDR1 SEHNR and CDR2 FQNEAQ (reference sequence). CDR3 amino acids: CASSLGGTGEKLFF. CDR3 DNA: TGTGCCAGCAGCTTGGGGGGGACGGGTGAAAAACTGTTTTTT.

The V and J genes are TRBV4-3 and TRBJ2-4; D is unclear. CDR1 LGHNA and CDR2 YSLEER come from the germline V gene. The length of the CDR3 is 14 residues. V was shortened by 0 bases and J by 3 bases, with 6 bases between the two germline ends. CDR3: CASSQDRFKNIQYF. The CDR3 coding sequence is TGCGCCAGCAGCCAAGATAGATTCAAAAACATTCAGTACTTC.

This sequence joins TRBV14 and TRBJ2-7; no firm D call. Germline V lookup: CDR1 SGHDN, CDR2 FVKESK. Trimming pared 6 bases from V and 0 bases from J, leaving 6 bases between. The CDR3 loop spans 12 amino acids. The CDR3, as DNA: TGTGCCAGCAGACTGAGCTCCTACGAGCAGTACTTC. Translated, it gives CASRLSSYEQYF.

The V gene is TRBV25-1, the J gene TRBJ1-5, with D tentatively TRBD1 (5 bases). V was cut by 3 bases and J by 0 bases, with 12 bases left in between. Germline assignment: CDR1 MGHDK and CDR2 SYGVNS. This CDR3 has 16 residues. Here the CDR3 reads CASSDGRGYSNQPQHF. In DNA form, the CDR3 reads TGTGCCAGCAGTGACGGAAGGGGCTATAGCAATCAGCCCCAGCATTTT.

This clone was seen only a few times. The chain couples TRBV11-2 to TRBJ2-3; D uncertain. There are 13 residues in the CDR3. The V gene's germline CDR1 is SGHAT and CDR2 FQNNGV. V dropped 5 bases and J dropped 2 bases, with 8 bases sitting between them. CDR3 in amino acids: CASSPGSTDTQYF. The CDR3 DNA reads TGTGCCAGCAGCCCAGGCTCCACAGATACGCAGTATTTT.

The rearrangement links TRBV5-4 to TRBJ2-5; 12 bases are shared with TRBD1. The CDR3 has 19 residues. Germline V gives CDR1 SGHNT, CDR2 YYREEE (reference sequence). The V segment lost 1 base and the J segment 4 bases; nucleotides outside the gene matches: 14. CDR3 protein: CASSLPRPGTGGPGETQYF. The CDR3 nucleotides read TGTGCCAGCAGCTTGCCTCGGCCCGGGACAGGGGGCCCTGGAGAGACCCAGTACTTC. The complete variable domain, with remaining parts taken from reference TRBV5-4 and TRBJ2-5, reads ETGVTQSPTHLIKTRGQQVTLRCSSQSGHNTVSWYQQALGQGPQFIFQYYREEENGRGNFPPRFSGLQFPNYSSELNVNALELDDSALYLCASSLPRPGTGGPGETQYFGPGTRLLVL.

The rearrangement joins TRBV10-3 to TRBJ2-7; the match to TRBD1 covers 11 bases. The CDR3 has 15 amino acids. J gave up 6 bases and V 6 bases, and 10 bases lay outside the gene matches. In germline, CDR1 is ENHRY, CDR2 SYGVKD. The CDR3 protein is CAIRDRDRGALEQYF. Here the CDR3 DNA reads TGTGCCATCAGGGACCGGGACAGGGGGGCCCTCGAGCAGTACTTC.

The chain uses TRBV2 and TRBJ2-7; TRBD1 matches at 10 bases. The germline CDR1 and CDR2 sequences are SNHLY and FYNNEI. The CDR3 totals 15 residues. Trimming cost V 7 bases and J 4 bases; bases outside gene matches: 10. CDR3 protein: CASNTGTGVGYEQYF. Written as DNA, the CDR3 is TGTGCCAGCAACACCGGGACAGGGGTGGGGTACGAGCAGTACTTC.

V and J are TRBV11-2 and TRBJ2-7, with 9 bases that match TRBD2. The junction had 12 bases not matched to a gene; V was cut back by 5 bases and J by 1 base. Germline V gives CDR1 SGHAT, CDR2 FQNNGV. The CDR3 is 17 residues long. As DNA, the CDR3 is TGTGCCAGCAGCGGCCGGGGGCTAGCGGGGTTTTCCTACGAGCAGTACTTC. Encoded protein: CASSGRGLAGFSYEQYF.

The rearrangement joins TRBV30 to TRBJ1-6, with D tentatively TRBD1 (6 bases). The CDR3 sequence is 18 residues long. Trimming cost V 3 bases and J 3 bases, with 21 bases left between them. CDR1 and CDR2 (germline): GTSNPN, SVGIG (reference sequence). CDR3 in DNA: TGTGCCTGGAGCCCTTCCGCCCACAGGGATGGCTATAATTCACCCCTCCACTTT. Translation gives CAWSPSAHRDGYNSPLHF.

The chain couples TRBV6-1 to TRBJ2-5; a weak D match, TRBD2 (6 bases). Trimming removed 7 bases from V and 4 bases from J, with 13 bases in between. Germline V gene lookup returns CDR1 MNHNS and CDR2 SASEGT. CDR3 length equals 13 residues. The CDR3 sequence: CASTSSVGETQYF. The CDR3 DNA follows: TGTGCCAGCACCTCTAGCGTCGGAGAGACCCAGTACTTC.

This clone was picked up a small number of times. This sequence joins TRBV2 and TRBJ2-4; TRBD1 matches at 8 bases. Germline-derived CDR1 and CDR2 are SNHLY and FYNNEI. V shed 7 bases and J 1 base; nucleotides not matched to a gene: 3. CDR3 size: 14 residues. CDR3 protein: CASNQGAAKNIQYF. DNA for the CDR3: TGTGCCAGCAATCAGGGGGCGGCCAAAAACATTCAGTACTTC.

The chain combines TRBV2 with TRBJ1-1, with unresolved D. With 4 bases removed from V and 2 bases from J, the gap between germline ends came to 11 bases. CDR3 length: 14 residues. Germline values: CDR1 SNHLY, CDR2 FYNNEI. The CDR3 coding sequence is TGTGCCAGCAGTGCCAGTCCCCCCAACACTGAAGCTTTCTTT. This sequence encodes CASSASPPNTEAFF. Combining the CDR3 with reference TRBV2 and TRBJ1-1 gives the whole variable domain EPEVTQTPSHQVTQMGQEVILRCVPISNHLYFYWYRQILGQKVEFLVSFYNNEISEKSEIFDDQFSVERPDGSNFTLKIRSTKLEDSAMYFCASSASPPNTEAFFGQGTRLTVV.

V and J are TRBV28 and TRBJ2-7, with a possible D match to TRBD1 (6 bases). The CDR3 sequence is 13 residues long. Per germline, CDR1 MDHEN and CDR2 SYDVKM. The V end lost 3 bases, the J end lost 5 bases, and 11 bases lay between the germline ends. In nucleotides, the CDR3 is TGTGCCAGCAGTTTGTGGGGGCTAGACGAGCAGTACTTC. Its protein is CASSLWGLDEQYF.

The genes are TRBV6-1 and TRBJ2-7; 10 bases map to TRBD2. The CDR3 has 15 amino acids. Losses at the gene ends were 4 bases for V and 1 base for J; bases not matched to a gene: 4. From germline, CDR1 is MNHNS and CDR2 SASEGT. This chain's CDR3 is CASSVASGSSYEQYF. CDR3 DNA sequence: TGTGCCAGCAGTGTGGCTAGCGGGAGTTCCTACGAGCAGTACTTC.

V and J are TRBV29-1 and TRBJ2-1, with TRBD1 identical over 9 bases. Germline values: CDR1 SQVTM, CDR2 ANQGSEA. After removal of 6 bases from V and 8 bases from J, the junction contained 5 bases not matched to a gene. The CDR3 consists of 12 residues. The chain's CDR3 is CSVRQGGHEQFF. DNA of the CDR3: TGCAGCGTACGACAGGGGGGTCATGAGCAGTTCTTC.

J is TRBJ2-7 and V is TRBV18, with D maybe TRBD1 (6 bases). The CDR3 has 14 amino acids. CDR1 is KGHSH, CDR2 LQKENI, per germline. Deletions cut 3 bases from V and 0 bases from J, with 9 bases between. CDR3 sequence: CASSPDRSSYEQYF. The DNA for the CDR3 is TGTGCCAGCTCACCTGACAGGAGCTCCTACGAGCAGTACTTC.

By share, this clone ranks as medium-sized. V is TRBV11-3 and J is TRBJ2-2, with a tentative D call TRBD2 (6 bases). Germline CDR1 and CDR2: SGHNT and YENEEA. The germline V and J ends were trimmed by 5 bases and 4 bases, with 20 bases remaining between them. This CDR3 is 17 amino acids long. The CDR3 reads CASSPTPRGAPTGELFF. DNA for the CDR3: TGTGCCAGCAGCCCCACCCCGCGCGGGGCCCCCACCGGGGAGCTGTTTTTT.

The rearrangement links TRBV19 to TRBJ2-3; 10 bases match TRBD1. Per germline, CDR1 LNHDA and CDR2 SQIVND (reference sequence). With 4 bases clipped from V and 5 bases from J, the junction kept 9 bases outside the gene matches. The CDR3 spans 16 residues. CDR3 protein: CASSSRQGAREDTQYF. In nucleotides, the CDR3 is TGTGCCAGTAGTAGCAGACAGGGGGCAAGGGAAGATACGCAGTATTTT.

This clone has a single count. V usage is TRBV27 and J usage is TRBJ2-7, with TRBD2 matching over 11 bases. The germline CDR1 and CDR2 sequences are MNHEY and SMNVEV (reference sequence). V lost 3 bases to trimming and J lost 4 bases; unmatched junction nucleotides: 8. This CDR3 contains 16 residues. The DNA for the CDR3 is TGTGCCAGCAGTTTCCCCTCTAGCGGGGGGCTATACGAGCAGTACTTC. It translates to CASSFPSSGGLYEQYF.

This CDR3 is CSAPLAYTQYF. The CDR3 coding sequence is TGCAGTGCGCCACTAGCGTATACGCAGTATTTT. This chain links TRBV20-1 with TRBJ2-3, with 7 bases fitting TRBD2. V dropped 6 bases and J dropped 7; count of bases not matched to a gene: 4. Germline loops: CDR1 DFQATT, CDR2 SNEGSKA (reference sequence). CDR3 length: 11 amino acids.